This T cell receptor beta chain derives from a study of CD8+ T cells in alopecia areata. Overall study context: The approximately 7-10-week-old female C3H/HeJ mice were given skin taken from approximately 6-13-month-old C3H/HeJ graft donors that had spontaneous alopecia.

Isolated RNA was reverse transcribed into cDNA used as the sequencing template. Assay: immunoSEQ multiplex PCR; the TCRdb copy retains only in-frame clones and omits some. This sample has roughly 110,000 clones, each found more than once. Study-wide results and caveats: Patients shared TCRs less clearly than mice did, possibly owing to HLA. Alphabeta T cells residing in normal skin are also sequenced in scalp samples.

As regards this clone: The antigen is not known. The genes are named according to mouse. The read ends 4 residues shy of where the CDR3 ends; the end is completed using the germline J gene.

Germline assignment: CDR1 NNHDY and CDR2 SYVADS. The CDR3 runs 15 residues. The V gene end was trimmed by 2 bases and the J gene end by 0 bases; junction bases not matched to a gene: 5. The sequencing input was lesional skin. The rearrangement links TRBV13-3 to TRBJ2-7; the match to TRBD2 covers 7 bases. The receptor's source is a C3H/HeJ mouse with alopecia areata. These mice share the MHC haplotype H2-k. CDR3 DNA, as far as it was read: TGTGCCAGCAGTGAAAGGGCTGGGGGCTCCTAT. Its translation: CASSERAGGSY. The whole CDR3 reads CASSERAGGSYEQYF.